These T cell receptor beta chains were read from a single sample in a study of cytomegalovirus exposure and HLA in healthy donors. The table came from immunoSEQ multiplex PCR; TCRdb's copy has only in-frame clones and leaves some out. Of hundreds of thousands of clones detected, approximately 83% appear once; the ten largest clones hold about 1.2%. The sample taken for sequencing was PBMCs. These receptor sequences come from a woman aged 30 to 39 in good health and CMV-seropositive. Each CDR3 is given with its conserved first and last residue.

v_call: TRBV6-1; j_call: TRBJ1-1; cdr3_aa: CASKRGQGANTEAFF
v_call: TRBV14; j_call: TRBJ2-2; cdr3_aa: CASSRTGAGELFF
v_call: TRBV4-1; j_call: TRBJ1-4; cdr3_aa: CASSRDSRATNEKLFF
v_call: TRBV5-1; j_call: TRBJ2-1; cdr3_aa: CASRQAGSSYNEQFF
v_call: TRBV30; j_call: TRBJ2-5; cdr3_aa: CAWDPDRGLETQYF
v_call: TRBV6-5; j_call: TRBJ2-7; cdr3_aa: CASIYAGSSYEQYF
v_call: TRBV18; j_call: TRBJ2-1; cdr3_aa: CASSPGLNNEQFF
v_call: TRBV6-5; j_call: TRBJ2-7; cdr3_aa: CASSSVSSYEQYF
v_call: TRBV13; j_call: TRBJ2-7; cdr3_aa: CASSLGQGLAGDGQYF
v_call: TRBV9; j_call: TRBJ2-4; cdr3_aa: CASSVGSAKNIQYF
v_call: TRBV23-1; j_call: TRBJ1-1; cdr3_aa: CASSQFRQGRAFF